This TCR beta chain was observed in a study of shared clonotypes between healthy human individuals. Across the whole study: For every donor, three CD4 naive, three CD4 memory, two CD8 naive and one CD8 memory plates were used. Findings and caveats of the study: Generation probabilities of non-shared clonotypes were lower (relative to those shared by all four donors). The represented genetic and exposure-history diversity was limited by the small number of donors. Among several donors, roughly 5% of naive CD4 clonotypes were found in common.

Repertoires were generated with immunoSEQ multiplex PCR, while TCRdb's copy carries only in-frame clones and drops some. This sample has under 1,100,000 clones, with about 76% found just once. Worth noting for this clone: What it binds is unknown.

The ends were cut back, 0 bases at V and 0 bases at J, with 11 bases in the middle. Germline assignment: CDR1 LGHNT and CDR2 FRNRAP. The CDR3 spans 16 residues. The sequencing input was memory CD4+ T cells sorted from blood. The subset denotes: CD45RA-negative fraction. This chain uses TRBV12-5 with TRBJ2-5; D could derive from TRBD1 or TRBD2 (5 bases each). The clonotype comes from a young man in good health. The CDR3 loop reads CASGLVLGAYQETQYF. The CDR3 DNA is TGTGCTAGTGGTTTGGTACTAGGGGCGTACCAAGAGACCCAGTACTTC.